The rows below give T cell receptor beta chains drawn from one sample of a study of shared T cell receptors in the human thymus. Libraries were prepared by immunoSEQ multiplex PCR; TCRdb keeps only in-frame clonotypes and omits some of them. The sample records hundreds of thousands of clones, 75% to 90% being singletons. This sample was also put to use in a study of human thymus T cells.

The sample consisted of thymocytes. All receptors come from a girl under three years old with a congenital heart defect. The CDR3 runs from the conserved cysteine through the conserved F or W. The D gene is left open where the match is weak. Clone size is shown for a subset of rows, as once, few, many or a class of expanded clone.

CDR3aa: CASSIDPKPGQGDGPSQPQHF; CDR3nt: TGTGCCAGTAGTATAGATCCAAAACCGGGACAGGGTGATGGGCCTTCCCAGCCCCAGCATTTT; v_gene: TRBV19; abundance: NA; d_gene: TRBD1; j_gene: TRBJ1-5
CDR3aa: CASSAPGGTGVNEQFF; CDR3nt: TGTGCCAGCAGTGCCCCCGGGGGGACAGGAGTCAATGAGCAGTTCTTC; v_gene: TRBV2; abundance: NA; d_gene: NA; j_gene: TRBJ2-1
CDR3aa: CASSPKGQGPYEQYF; CDR3nt: TGTGCCAGCAGTCCAAAGGGACAGGGCCCCTACGAGCAGTACTTC; v_gene: TRBV11-3; abundance: NA; d_gene: TRBD1; j_gene: TRBJ2-7
CDR3aa: CAISEKGGMNTEAFF; CDR3nt: TGTGCCATCAGTGAGAAGGGGGGGATGAACACTGAAGCTTTCTTT; v_gene: TRBV10-3; abundance: NA; d_gene: NA; j_gene: TRBJ1-1
CDR3aa: CASSLGLAGGFTDTQYF; CDR3nt: TGTGCCAGCAGCTTGGGGCTAGCGGGGGGCTTCACAGATACGCAGTATTTT; v_gene: TRBV5-6; abundance: NA; d_gene: TRBD2; j_gene: TRBJ2-3
CDR3aa: CASSPDRDPNQPQHF; CDR3nt: TGTGCCAGCAGCCCAGACAGGGACCCAAATCAGCCCCAGCATTTT; v_gene: TRBV6-1; abundance: NA; d_gene: TRBD1; j_gene: TRBJ1-5
CDR3aa: CASSSTGVISGFF; CDR3nt: TGTGCCAGCAGCTCCACAGGGGTAATCAGTGGTTTCTTT; v_gene: TRBV7-2; abundance: NA; d_gene: TRBD1; j_gene: TRBJ1-1
CDR3aa: CASSQEGARGSNYGYTF; CDR3nt: TGTGCCAGCAGCCAAGAGGGCGCAAGGGGGTCGAACTATGGCTACACCTTC; v_gene: TRBV14; abundance: NA; d_gene: NA; j_gene: TRBJ1-2
CDR3aa: CAVGDNSGYTF; CDR3nt: TGTGCCGTCGGGGATAACTCTGGCTACACCTTC; v_gene: TRBV7-2; abundance: once; d_gene: NA; j_gene: TRBJ1-2
CDR3aa: CASSYNSNSPLHF; CDR3nt: TGTGCCAGCAGTTATAACAGCAATTCACCCCTCCACTTT; v_gene: TRBV28; abundance: NA; d_gene: NA; j_gene: TRBJ1-6
CDR3aa: CASSQERTSGGSQQYF; CDR3nt: TGCGCCAGCAGCCAGGAACGTACTAGCGGGGGGAGTCAGCAGTACTTC; v_gene: TRBV4-1; abundance: NA; d_gene: TRBD2; j_gene: TRBJ2-7
CDR3aa: CASSDRVATDTQYF; CDR3nt: TGCGCCAGCAGTGACAGGGTTGCCACAGATACGCAGTATTTT; v_gene: TRBV5-1; abundance: few; d_gene: TRBD1; j_gene: TRBJ2-3
CDR3aa: CASTSIPLKGDYGYTF; CDR3nt: TGTGCCAGCACCTCAATTCCCCTAAAGGGAGACTATGGCTACACCTTC; v_gene: TRBV7-6; abundance: NA; d_gene: NA; j_gene: TRBJ1-2
CDR3aa: CATLQVSGYGYTF; CDR3nt: TGTGCCACCTTACAGGTTTCGGGCTATGGCTACACCTTC; v_gene: TRBV19; abundance: NA; d_gene: NA; j_gene: TRBJ1-2
CDR3aa: CASSTGTGRISLHF; CDR3nt: TGCGCCAGCAGTACCGGGACAGGTAGAATTTCCCTCCACTTT; v_gene: TRBV5-1; abundance: NA; d_gene: TRBD1; j_gene: TRBJ1-6
CDR3aa: CASSYRTSRYDTQYF; CDR3nt: TGTGCCAGCAGCTACCGGACTAGTCGGTACGATACGCAGTATTTT; v_gene: TRBV11-2; abundance: NA; d_gene: TRBD2; j_gene: TRBJ2-3
CDR3aa: CASSSLDRTGEAFF; CDR3nt: TGTGCCAGCAGTTCCTTGGACAGGACGGGTGAAGCTTTCTTT; v_gene: TRBV28; abundance: NA; d_gene: TRBD1; j_gene: TRBJ1-1
CDR3aa: CASSPLTENYGYTF; CDR3nt: TGTGCCAGCAGTCCATTGACGGAGAACTATGGCTACACCTTC; v_gene: TRBV6-1; abundance: NA; d_gene: NA; j_gene: TRBJ1-2
CDR3aa: CASSQRTHAAGGHYNEQFF; CDR3nt: TGCGCCAGCAGCCAACGTACCCATGCTGCGGGGGGCCACTACAATGAGCAGTTCTTC; v_gene: TRBV4-1; abundance: NA; d_gene: TRBD2; j_gene: TRBJ2-1
CDR3aa: CASKDRGHTEAFF; CDR3nt: TGTGCCAGCAAGGACAGGGGGCACACTGAAGCTTTCTTT; v_gene: TRBV2; abundance: NA; d_gene: TRBD1; j_gene: TRBJ1-1
CDR3aa: CASRPNRDSSGNTIYF; CDR3nt: TGCGCCAGCCGACCCAACCGGGACAGCTCTGGAAACACCATATATTTT; v_gene: TRBV10-1; abundance: NA; d_gene: TRBD1; j_gene: TRBJ1-3
CDR3aa: CAIRGPNTEAFF; CDR3nt: TGTGCCATTAGGGGGCCCAACACTGAAGCTTTCTTT; v_gene: TRBV2; abundance: NA; d_gene: TRBD1; j_gene: TRBJ1-1
CDR3aa: CASGLLRGQGDALRNQPQHF; CDR3nt: TGTGCTAGTGGTTTGTTGAGGGGACAAGGAGATGCTTTGAGGAATCAGCCCCAGCATTTT; v_gene: TRBV12-5; abundance: NA; d_gene: NA; j_gene: TRBJ1-5
CDR3aa: CASSVIAGGPVGELFF; CDR3nt: TGTGCCAGCAGTGTAATAGCGGGGGGGCCGGTCGGGGAGCTGTTTTTT; v_gene: TRBV6-1; abundance: NA; d_gene: TRBD2; j_gene: TRBJ2-2
CDR3aa: CASSILEGEAFF; CDR3nt: TGTGCCAGTAGTATATTGGAGGGTGAAGCTTTCTTT; v_gene: TRBV19; abundance: NA; d_gene: NA; j_gene: TRBJ1-1